This T cell receptor (beta chain) was sequenced during a study of T-cell memory formation after mild COVID-19. General study points: Those CD4+ clones that contracted were mainly in CM and EM (CD8+ ones in EMRA).

The length of the CDR3 is 15 residues. V lost 8 bases to trimming and J lost 4 bases; unmatched junction nucleotides: 10. Germline loops: CDR1 LGHDT, CDR2 YNNKEL (reference sequence). Regarding this clonotype: What it recognizes is unknown.

TCRdb passed the 5' RACE reads through MiXCR, listing each CDR3 protein once. The sample lists about 290,000 distinct CDR3 sequences, 18% occurring once. Sequenced: PBMCs or a T cell subset sorted from them (not recorded which). The TCR comes from a man younger than 35 who had mild COVID-19 (a few samples of this study predate the infection). Cell type and time point are not known. The chain is built from TRBV3-1 and TRBJ2-1, with 8 bases matching TRBD2. Here the CDR3 DNA reads TGTGCCAGCGGCGGGACGGGGGGGGAATACAATGAGCAGTTCTTC. It translates to CASGGTGGEYNEQFF.